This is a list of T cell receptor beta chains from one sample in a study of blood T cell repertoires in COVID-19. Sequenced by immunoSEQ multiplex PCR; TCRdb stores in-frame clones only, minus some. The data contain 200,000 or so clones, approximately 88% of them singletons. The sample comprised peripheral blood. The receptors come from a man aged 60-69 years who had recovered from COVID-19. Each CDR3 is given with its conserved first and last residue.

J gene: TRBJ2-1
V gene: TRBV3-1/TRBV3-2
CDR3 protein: CASSLGDSYNEQFF

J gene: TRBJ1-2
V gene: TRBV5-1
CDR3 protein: CASSPGQGQIYGGYTF

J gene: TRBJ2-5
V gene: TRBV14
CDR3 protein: CASSLFGGETQYF

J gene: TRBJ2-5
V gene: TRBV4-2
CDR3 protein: CASSQTRGGRALQETQYF

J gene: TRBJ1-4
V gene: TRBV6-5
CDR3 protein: CASSPWTQTDEKLFF

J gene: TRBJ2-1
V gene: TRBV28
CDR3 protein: CASSQLLAGTSGRASNEQFF

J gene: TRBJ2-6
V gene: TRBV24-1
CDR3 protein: CATSDWGLGTGANVLTF

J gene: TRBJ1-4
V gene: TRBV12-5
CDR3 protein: CASVGEGDEKLFF

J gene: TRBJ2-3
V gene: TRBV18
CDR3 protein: CASEQGQADTQYF

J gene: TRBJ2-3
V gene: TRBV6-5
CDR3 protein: CASSYGQGVWTDTQYF

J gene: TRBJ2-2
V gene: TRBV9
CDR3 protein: CASSGAGTGGKILNTGELFF

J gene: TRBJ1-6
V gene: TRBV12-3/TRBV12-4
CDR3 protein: CASSLGQSSPLHF

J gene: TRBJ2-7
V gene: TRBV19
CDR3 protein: CATKVSGRNEQYF

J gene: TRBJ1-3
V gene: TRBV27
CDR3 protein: CASSPGTPGNTIYF

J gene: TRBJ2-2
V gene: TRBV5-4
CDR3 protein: CASSLWVTSVNTGELFF

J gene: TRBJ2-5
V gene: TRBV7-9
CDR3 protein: CASSPGTSGGARETQYF

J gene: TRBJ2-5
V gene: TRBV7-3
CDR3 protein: CASSPGLLETQYF

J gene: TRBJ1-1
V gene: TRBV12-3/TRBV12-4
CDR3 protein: CASTTGSRAFF

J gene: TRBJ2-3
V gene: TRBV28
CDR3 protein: CASSSGDSGTDTQYF

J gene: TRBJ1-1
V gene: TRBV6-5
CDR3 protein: CASSLGQGRNTEAFF

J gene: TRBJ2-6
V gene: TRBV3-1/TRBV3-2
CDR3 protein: CASSQGGGSGANVLTF

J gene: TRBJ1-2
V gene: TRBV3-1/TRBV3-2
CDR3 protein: CASSHVAYGYTF

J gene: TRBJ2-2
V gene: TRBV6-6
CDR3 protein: CASTLGGTRAGELFF

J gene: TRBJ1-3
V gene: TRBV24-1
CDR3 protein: CATSPGRDTSGNTIYF

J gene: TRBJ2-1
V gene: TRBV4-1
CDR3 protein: CASSRQWSYNEQFF

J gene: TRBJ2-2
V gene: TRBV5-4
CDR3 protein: CASSFIAGRTGGGELFF

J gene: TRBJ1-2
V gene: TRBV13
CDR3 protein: CASSLGRGKINYGYTF

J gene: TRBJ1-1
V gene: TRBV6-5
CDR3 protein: CASNPRFGAEAFF

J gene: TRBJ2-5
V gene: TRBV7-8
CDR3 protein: CASSLLSSQETQYF

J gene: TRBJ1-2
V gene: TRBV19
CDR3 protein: CASSIGTSNYGYTF

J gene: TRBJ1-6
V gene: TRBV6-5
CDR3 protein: CASSYQYRYNSPLHF

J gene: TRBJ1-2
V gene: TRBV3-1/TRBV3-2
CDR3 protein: CASSQVRREAYGYTF

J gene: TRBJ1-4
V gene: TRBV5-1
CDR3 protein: CASSRDRVEKLFF

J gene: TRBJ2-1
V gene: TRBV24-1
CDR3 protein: CATSDSFITGVVSYNEQFF

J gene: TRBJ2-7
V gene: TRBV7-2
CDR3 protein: CASSSFYSGRASEQYF

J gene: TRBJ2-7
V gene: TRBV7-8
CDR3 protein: CASSLVAGQTYEQYF

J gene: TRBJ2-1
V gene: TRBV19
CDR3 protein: CASSKGLAGGSSYNEQFF

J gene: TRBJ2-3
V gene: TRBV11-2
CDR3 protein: CASSGRLAGTGDTQYF

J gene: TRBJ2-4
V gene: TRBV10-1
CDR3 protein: CASTKSGTSKNIQYF

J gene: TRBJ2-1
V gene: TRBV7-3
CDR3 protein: CASSLIGGNEQFF

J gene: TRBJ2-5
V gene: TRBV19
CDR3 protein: CASSIGTTQETQYF

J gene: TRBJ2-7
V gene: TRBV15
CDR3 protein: CATSRTGGLYEQYF

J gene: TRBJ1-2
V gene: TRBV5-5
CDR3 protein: CASSLWDSANYGYTF

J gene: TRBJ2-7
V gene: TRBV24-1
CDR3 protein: CATSDGLAGGNEQYF

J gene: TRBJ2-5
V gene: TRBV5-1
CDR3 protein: CASSLPKETQYF

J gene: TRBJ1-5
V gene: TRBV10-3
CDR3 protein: CAISDTGTGVGQPQHF

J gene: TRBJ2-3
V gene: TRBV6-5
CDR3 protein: CASTRAGTDTQYF

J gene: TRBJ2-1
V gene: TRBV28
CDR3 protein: CASSLYAGVNEQFF

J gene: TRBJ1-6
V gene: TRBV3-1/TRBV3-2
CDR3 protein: CASRTGASSYNSPLHF

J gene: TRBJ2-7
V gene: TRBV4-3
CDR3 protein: CASSQETSGRTVQYF

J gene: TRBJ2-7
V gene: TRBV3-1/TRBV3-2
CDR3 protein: CASSQGGHEQYF

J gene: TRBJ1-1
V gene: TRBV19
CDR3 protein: CASSIDPRRPNTEAFF

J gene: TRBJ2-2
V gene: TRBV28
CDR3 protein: CASSSPGQGTGELFF

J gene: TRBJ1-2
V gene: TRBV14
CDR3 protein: CASSHWDSPYGYTF

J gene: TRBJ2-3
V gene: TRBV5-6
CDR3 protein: CASRAGTSGGTQYF

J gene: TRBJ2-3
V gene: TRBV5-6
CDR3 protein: CASTPRGITDTQYF

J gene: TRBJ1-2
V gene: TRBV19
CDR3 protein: CASSGLRGTGEGYTF

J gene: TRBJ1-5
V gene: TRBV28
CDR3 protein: CASSLGGDQPQHF